This is a list of T cell receptor beta chains from one sample in a study of blood T cell repertoires in COVID-19. Sequenced by immunoSEQ multiplex PCR; TCRdb stores in-frame clones only, minus some. The top ten clones hold less than 15% of a sample with approximately 210,000 clones, 82% of them seen once. Sample: peripheral blood. These receptors all stem from a middle-aged woman with acute or convalescent COVID-19. Both conserved end residues are part of each CDR3. D genes are given only for firm matches. Clone size appears in some rows only: once, few, many, or a class for an expanded clone.

v_gene	d_gene	abundance	j_gene	CDR3nt	CDR3aa
TRBV4-1	.	few	TRBJ1-1	TGCGCCAGCAGCCAAGAACAGAATTTGAACACTGAAGCTTTCTTT	CASSQEQNLNTEAFF
TRBV6-4	TRBD2	.	TRBJ2-1	TGTGCCAGCAGTGACTCGCGGGGGGGCCACAATGAGCAGTTCTTC	CASSDSRGGHNEQFF
TRBV11-2	.	.	TRBJ1-2	TGTGCCAGCAGCTTAGGTGGAGCTAACTATGGCTACACCTTC	CASSLGGANYGYTF
TRBV11-3	TRBD2	few	TRBJ2-2	TGTGCCAGCAGCCGGGGGGGAACAACCGGGGAGCTGTTTTTT	CASSRGGTTGELFF
TRBV5-1	.	.	TRBJ2-7	TGCGCCAGCAGCTTGACAGCCTACGAGCAGTACTTC	CASSLTAYEQYF
TRBV19	.	.	TRBJ2-7	TGTGCCAGTAAGAAGGCAGGGTCCTACGAGCAGTACTTC	CASKKAGSYEQYF
TRBV3-1/TRBV3-2	.	.	TRBJ1-4	TGTGCCAGCAGCCAAGGAGGAAGACGTGAAGGAAAACTGTTTTTT	CASSQGGRREGKLFF
TRBV12-5	TRBD2	.	TRBJ2-1	TGTGCTAGTGGACCTCCGGGACTAGCTCCATCGGAACAGTTCTTC	CASGPPGLAPSEQFF
TRBV10-3	TRBD1	.	TRBJ1-1	TGTGCCATCAGTGAACCATCGACAGGGGGCACTGAAGCTTTCTTT	CAISEPSTGGTEAFF
TRBV24-1	TRBD1	.	TRBJ2-2	TGTGCCACCAGTGATCATGGACAGGGGGCGGTCGGGGAGCTGTTTTTT	CATSDHGQGAVGELFF
TRBV4-1	.	few	TRBJ1-2	TGCGCCAGCAGCCAACAACAATCAGGGTATGGCTACACCTTC	CASSQQQSGYGYTF
TRBV28	.	once	TRBJ1-1	TGTGCCAGCAGTTACCCCCCCGGACAGAACACTGAAGCTTTCTTT	CASSYPPGQNTEAFF
TRBV24-1	.	.	TRBJ2-2	TGTGCCACCAGTGATCCTCAGGGTTTCACCGGGGAGCTGTTTTTT	CATSDPQGFTGELFF
TRBV6-5	TRBD1	.	TRBJ1-1	TGTGCCAGCACCTATTTTGGGACAGGGGGCACTGAAGCTTTCTTT	CASTYFGTGGTEAFF
TRBV9	.	.	TRBJ1-5	TGTGCCAGCAGCCGAGAAGGGGTCCAGCCCCAGCATTTT	CASSREGVQPQHF
TRBV10-1	.	.	TRBJ2-3	TGCGCCAGCAGTGCTAGGGCAGGGAAGACAGATACGCAGTATTTT	CASSARAGKTDTQYF
TRBV7-2	.	.	TRBJ2-1	TGTGCCAGCAGCTTATTCGGGAACAACTACAATGAGCAGTTCTTC	CASSLFGNNYNEQFF
TRBV5-1	TRBD2	.	TRBJ2-3	TGCGCCAGCAGCTGGACTCTAGCGGTTACAGATACGCAGTATTTT	CASSWTLAVTDTQYF
TRBV7-8	.	few	TRBJ1-5	TGTGCCAGCAGCCCTAGGGGTCAGCCCCAGCATTTT	CASSPRGQPQHF
TRBV2	TRBD2	.	TRBJ2-1	TGTGCCAGCTGGAGAGCGGGAGGGCCGGCTCTAGAGTTCTTC	CASWRAGGPALEFF
TRBV27	TRBD1	once	TRBJ1-2	TGTGCCAGCAGCCCAGCTGGGACAGGGCGATACTATGGCTACACCTTC	CASSPAGTGRYYGYTF
TRBV21-1	.	.	TRBJ1-1	.	CASSKVGDGTGANTEAFF
TRBV11-2	TRBD1	.	TRBJ2-7	TGTGCCAGCAGACAGGGGACAGGGAGCTACGAGCAGTACTTC	CASRQGTGSYEQYF
TRBV24-1	TRBD2	.	TRBJ2-7	TGTGCCACCAGTGACAGGACTAGCGACGAGCAGTACTTC	CATSDRTSDEQYF
TRBV19	.	.	TRBJ2-7	TGTGCCAGTAGTGCAGATGACAAATCCTCCTACGAGCAGTACTTC	CASSADDKSSYEQYF
TRBV5-1	.	.	TRBJ2-7	TGCGCCAGCAGCTTCTATACCTTCTCCTACGAGCAGTACTTC	CASSFYTFSYEQYF
TRBV14	.	.	TRBJ2-3	TGTGCCAGCAGCAAGCCGGACTTGCTCAGGCTTTCGGGTACGCAGTATTTT	CASSKPDLLRLSGTQYF
TRBV27	.	once	TRBJ1-6	TGTGCCAGCAGCCCGGGGAATTCACCCCTCCACTTT	CASSPGNSPLHF
TRBV7-8	.	.	TRBJ1-6	TGTGCCAGCAGCCCGGTCCGGGTCTCCCTGCAGAATTCACCCCTCCACTTT	CASSPVRVSLQNSPLHF
TRBV11-3	TRBD1	.	TRBJ1-1	TGTGCCAGCAGCGGACAGGGAAACACTGAAGCTTTCTTT	CASSGQGNTEAFF
TRBV15	TRBD1	few	TRBJ1-6	TGTGCCACCAGCAGAGAAGAAGGACAGGGCGCTAATTCACCCCTCCACTTT	CATSREEGQGANSPLHF
TRBV30	TRBD1	.	TRBJ1-6	TGTGCCTGGACAGGGGGTAATTCACCCCTCCACTTT	CAWTGGNSPLHF
TRBV30	.	.	TRBJ1-2	TGTGCCTGGGGGGCTAGGTCCCTCTATGGCTACACCTTC	CAWGARSLYGYTF
TRBV25-1	TRBD2	.	TRBJ2-3	TGTGCCAGCAGTGAATCTACTAGCGGGGGGAGCACAGATACGCAGTATTTT	CASSESTSGGSTDTQYF
TRBV19	TRBD2	.	TRBJ2-1	TGTGCCAGTAGTGATGGACTAGCGGACAATGAGCAGTTCTTC	CASSDGLADNEQFF
TRBV12-3/TRBV12-4	TRBD2	.	TRBJ2-2	TGTGCCAGCAGTCCACAATGGGGACTAGCGGGGGGGTTT	CASSPQWGLAGGF
TRBV13	TRBD1	.	TRBJ1-2	TGTGCCAGCAGCTTAGACCGGGACAGGGGGCGCCCCGGCTATGGCTACACCTTC	CASSLDRDRGRPGYGYTF
TRBV5-1	TRBD1	.	TRBJ2-7	TGCGCCAGCAGCTTGGGGGCCAGGGGGTCGAACGAGCAGTACTTC	CASSLGARGSNEQYF
TRBV7-8	TRBD1	once	TRBJ1-1	TGTGCCAGCAGCTTAGCCTCGGGACAGATAAGCACTGAAGCTTTCTTT	CASSLASGQISTEAFF
TRBV6-6	TRBD2	.	TRBJ2-1	TGTGCCAGCAGTCCGAACCGGGGGGTAGCGGTCCACAGTCGATATGAGCAGTTCTTC	CASSPNRGVAVHSRYEQFF